These T cell receptor beta chains were read from a single sample in a study of glioma-infiltrating T cells. TCRdb re-analysed the multiplex PCR reads in MiXCR, keeping a single row per CDR3 protein. The sample holds over 120,000 distinct CDR3 sequences; approximately 39% are singletons and the top ten take 20%. The specimen was glioma tissue, nonneoplastic brain tissue, or PBMCs (not recorded which). Every receptor here comes from a human donor with low-grade glioma or glioblastoma, undergoing nonglioma brain surgery, or in good health (not recorded which). Both conserved end residues are part of each CDR3. D genes are given only for firm matches. Size values are once, few and many counts, or a class for expanded clones, and some rows have none.

V: TRBV20-1
D: TRBD2
size: many
J: TRBJ2-5
CDR3: CSARGLAGPETQYF
DNA: TGCAGTGCCAGGGGACTAGCGGGACCCGAGACCCAGTACTTC

V: TRBV12-3/TRBV12-4
D: .
size: few
J: TRBJ1-1
CDR3: CASSPQGWTEAFF
DNA: TGTGCCAGCAGCCCACAGGGATGGACTGAAGCTTTCTTT

V: TRBV6-1
D: .
size: few
J: TRBJ2-2
CDR3: CASSDLTPGELFF
DNA: TGTGCCAGCAGTGACTTGACACCCGGGGAGCTGTTTTTT

V: TRBV12-3/TRBV12-4
D: .
size: few
J: TRBJ2-3
CDR3: CASSPRRDGTDTQYF
DNA: TGTGCCAGCAGCCCCAGGCGCGACGGCACAGATACGCAGTATTTT

V: TRBV5-1
D: .
size: .
J: TRBJ2-3
CDR3: CASSLEGTTDTQYF
DNA: TGCGCCAGCAGCTTGGAAGGAACCACAGATACGCAGTATTTT

V: TRBV15
D: TRBD1
size: many
J: TRBJ1-5
CDR3: CATSRDLGLTGGQPQHF
DNA: TGTGCCACCAGCAGAGATCTGGGGCTGACAGGGGGACAGCCCCAGCATTTT

V: TRBV5-4
D: .
size: .
J: TRBJ2-1
CDR3: CASSLAGNSEQFF
DNA: TGTGCCAGCAGCTTGGCGGGGAACAGTGAGCAGTTCTTC

V: TRBV12-3/TRBV12-4
D: TRBD2
size: .
J: TRBJ2-7
CDR3: CASSQTPSGSDEQYF
DNA: TGTGCCAGCAGTCAAACGCCTAGCGGGAGTGACGAGCAGTACTTC

V: TRBV6-1
D: .
size: .
J: TRBJ2-7
CDR3: CASSLQGVYEQYF
DNA: TGTGCCAGCAGTTTGCAGGGCGTCTACGAGCAGTACTTC

V: TRBV7-9
D: .
size: .
J: TRBJ1-2
CDR3: CASSREGYGYTF
DNA: TGTGCCAGCAGCCGAGAGGGCTATGGCTACACCTTC

V: TRBV6-2/TRBV6-3
D: .
size: many
J: TRBJ1-1
CDR3: CASSYGGPNTEAFF
DNA: TGTGCCAGCAGTTACGGGGGGCCGAACACTGAAGCTTTCTTT

V: TRBV7-2
D: .
size: few
J: TRBJ2-7
CDR3: CASSSTDRYEQYF
DNA: TGTGCCAGCAGCTCGACCGACAGATACGAGCAGTACTTC

V: TRBV7-9
D: .
size: .
J: TRBJ1-2
CDR3: CASSSDYYGYTF
DNA: TGTGCCAGCAGCTCAGATTACTATGGCTACACCTTC

V: TRBV4-1
D: .
size: .
J: TRBJ1-4
CDR3: CASSQDLSRGKLFF
DNA: TGCGCCAGCAGCCAAGATCTATCACGGGGAAAACTGTTTTTT

V: TRBV18
D: .
size: .
J: TRBJ1-1
CDR3: CASSPNDGNTEAFF
DNA: TGTGCCTCCAGTCCCAACGACGGGAACACTGAAGCTTTCTTT

V: TRBV6-6
D: .
size: .
J: TRBJ2-5
CDR3: CASSYSQGIETQYF
DNA: TGTGCCAGCAGTTACTCGCAGGGGATCGAGACCCAGTACTTC

V: TRBV20-1
D: .
size: few
J: TRBJ2-7
CDR3: CSARDRPSYEQYF
DNA: TGCAGTGCTAGAGATAGACCTTCCTACGAGCAGTACTTC

V: TRBV6-2/TRBV6-3
D: .
size: .
J: TRBJ1-2
CDR3: CASTRQGDGYTF
DNA: TGTGCCAGCACCCGCCAGGGCGATGGCTACACCTTC

V: TRBV3-1
D: TRBD2
size: .
J: TRBJ2-7
CDR3: CASSQDESGRSEQYF
DNA: TGTGCCAGCAGCCAAGATGAAAGCGGGAGGAGTGAGCAGTACTTC

V: TRBV2
D: TRBD1
size: few
J: TRBJ1-2
CDR3: CASSENRGNYGYTF
DNA: TGTGCCAGCAGTGAAAACAGGGGAAACTATGGCTACACCTTC

V: TRBV4-1
D: .
size: .
J: TRBJ2-3
CDR3: CASSQVVTTDTQYF
DNA: TGCGCCAGCAGCCAAGTAGTAACCACAGATACGCAGTATTTT

V: TRBV7-2
D: TRBD1
size: .
J: TRBJ1-1
CDR3: CASSRQGDRTEAFF
DNA: TGTGCCAGCAGCAGACAGGGCGATCGGACTGAAGCTTTCTTT

V: TRBV7-6
D: TRBD2
size: few
J: TRBJ2-3
CDR3: CASSLTSGYLTDTQYF
DNA: TGTGCCAGCAGCTTAACTAGCGGCTACCTCACAGATACGCAGTATTTT

V: TRBV27
D: .
size: many
J: TRBJ2-1
CDR3: CASSLFSGTPNNEQFF
DNA: TGTGCCAGCAGTTTATTCTCCGGGACACCGAACAATGAGCAGTTCTTC

V: TRBV2
D: .
size: few
J: TRBJ1-2
CDR3: CASSEEGDLYGYTF
DNA: TGTGCCAGCAGTGAAGAAGGAGACCTCTATGGCTACACCTTC

V: TRBV7-2
D: .
size: few
J: TRBJ2-7
CDR3: CASRRLTNGGYEQYF
DNA: TGTGCCAGCAGAAGACTGACTAATGGGGGCTACGAGCAGTACTTC

V: TRBV20-1
D: .
size: .
J: TRBJ2-2
CDR3: CSARDIRVAGEPFF
DNA: TGCAGTGCTAGAGATATTCGAGTCGCCGGGGAGCCGTTTTTT

V: TRBV12-3/TRBV12-4
D: TRBD1
size: once
J: TRBJ2-1
CDR3: CASRYDRGPHNEQFF
DNA: TGTGCCAGCAGATATGACAGGGGCCCCCACAATGAGCAGTTCTTC

V: TRBV19
D: .
size: .
J: TRBJ1-6
CDR3: CASSDRGELDSPLHF
DNA: TGTGCCAGTAGTGACCGAGGAGAGCTCGATTCACCCCTCCACTTT

V: TRBV3-1
D: TRBD2
size: .
J: TRBJ2-2
CDR3: CASSRLARIGELFF
DNA: TGTGCCAGCAGCCGACTAGCGAGGATCGGGGAGCTGTTTTTT

V: TRBV6-2/TRBV6-3
D: .
size: .
J: TRBJ2-5
CDR3: CASSRLGGVETQYF
DNA: TGTGCCAGCAGTCGACTCGGGGGAGTGGAGACCCAGTACTTC

V: TRBV20-1
D: .
size: .
J: TRBJ1-2
CDR3: CSAAQPGAYGYTF
DNA: TGCAGTGCAGCCCAACCCGGAGCCTATGGCTACACCTTC

V: TRBV7-8
D: TRBD2
size: many
J: TRBJ2-1
CDR3: CASSLGLAGGGREQFF
DNA: TGTGCCAGCAGCCTTGGACTAGCGGGGGGGGGTCGTGAGCAGTTCTTC

V: TRBV6-1
D: TRBD1
size: .
J: TRBJ2-7
CDR3: CASSRDSRVYEQYF
DNA: TGTGCCAGCAGTCGGGACAGCAGAGTCTACGAGCAGTACTTC

V: TRBV20-1
D: .
size: once
J: TRBJ1-2
CDR3: CSAGDRGAGDRYTF
DNA: TGCAGTGCTGGAGATCGTGGGGCAGGGGATCGCTACACCTTC

V: TRBV20-1
D: TRBD1
size: .
J: TRBJ1-2
CDR3: CSARGQVGNPSGYTF
DNA: TGCAGTGCGAGGGGACAGGTGGGCAATCCCAGTGGCTACACCTTC

V: TRBV20-1
D: .
size: .
J: TRBJ2-7
CDR3: CSARDRAAGTSSYEQYF
DNA: TGCAGTGCTAGAGATCGGGCGGCAGGGACAAGCTCCTACGAGCAGTACTTC

V: TRBV6-5
D: .
size: .
J: TRBJ1-1
CDR3: CASSYHRVPNTEASF
DNA: TGTGCCAGCAGTTACCACAGGGTTCCGAACACTGAAGCTTCCTTT

V: TRBV5-6
D: .
size: .
J: TRBJ2-3
CDR3: CASSFLLLDTQYF
DNA: TGTGCCAGCAGCTTTCTCCTTCTAGATACGCAGTATTTT

V: TRBV5-4
D: .
size: .
J: TRBJ2-3
CDR3: CASSLWDPTADTQYF
DNA: TGTGCCAGCAGCTTGTGGGACCCCACCGCAGATACGCAGTATTTT

V: TRBV20-1
D: .
size: .
J: TRBJ2-3
CDR3: CSARQGTDTQYF
DNA: TGCAGTGCTCGACAGGGCACAGATACGCAGTATTTT